The rows below give T cell receptor beta chains drawn from one sample of a study of blood T cell repertoires in COVID-19. Assay used: immunoSEQ multiplex PCR; TCRdb lists only in-frame clones, some missing. Here the sample spans 55,000 or so clones, about nine tenths being singletons. The sample was peripheral blood. Receptor source: a man aged 35 to 55 with acute or convalescent COVID-19. CDR3s include the opening cysteine and the closing phenylalanine or tryptophan. Not every row has a clone size; where given, it reads once, few, many or a size class.

CASSPQGGEILFTYEQYF	TRBV5-4	TRBJ2-7	NA
CASSQDSGSSYEQYF	TRBV4-3	TRBJ2-7	NA
CASSQGWGLAGEQDTQYF	TRBV14	TRBJ2-3	few
CASSLMQGAYYGYTF	TRBV5-1	TRBJ1-2	once
CASSQFENEAFF	TRBV14	TRBJ1-1	NA
CASSLGYRGHSTDTQYF	TRBV7-8	TRBJ2-3	NA
CASSKARRSSYNSPLHF	TRBV21-1	TRBJ1-6	NA
CASSATGTAYNEQFF	TRBV19	TRBJ2-1	NA
CASRRQGQVNTEAFF	TRBV7-2	TRBJ1-1	NA
CASSYEGRGSYEQYF	TRBV5-6	TRBJ2-7	NA
CASSLGGTAQETQYF	TRBV25-1	TRBJ2-5	NA
CATAPLRGDGGYTF	TRBV10-3	TRBJ1-2	NA
CASSQMAEGEQYF	TRBV3-1/TRBV3-2	TRBJ2-7	once
CASSQSGLGKDEQFF	TRBV4-2	TRBJ2-1	few
CASSPQGYTGELFF	TRBV5-5	TRBJ2-2	NA
CASSQEGWGRHTGELFF	TRBV3-1/TRBV3-2	TRBJ2-2	once
CASSLNRNTEAFF	TRBV7-7	TRBJ1-1	NA
CASTYSGTGVYNEQFF	TRBV7-2	TRBJ2-1	NA
CASSTELGSAFF	TRBV19	TRBJ1-1	NA
CASSLGVLAVDNEQFF	TRBV7-3	TRBJ2-1	NA
CAWSWGSGLYEQYF	TRBV30	TRBJ2-7	NA
CASSGLAGEQYF	TRBV19	TRBJ2-7	NA
CASSVGAGSEKLFF	TRBV9	TRBJ1-4	NA
CASNNNGGETQYF	TRBV11-2	TRBJ2-5	NA
CASSMASGYEQYF	TRBV10-1	TRBJ2-7	once
CASSSTGGSGELFF	TRBV6-2/TRBV6-3	TRBJ2-2	NA
CASSFFDRGETQYF	TRBV5-1	TRBJ2-5	NA
CASSQNRGGRTEAFF	TRBV14	TRBJ1-1	NA
CAISGTSGRATGELFF	TRBV10-3	TRBJ2-2	NA
CASSRTVSNTEAFF	TRBV2	TRBJ1-1	NA
CASSRSSGGRTYEQYF	TRBV4-3	TRBJ2-7	NA
CASSLVSVGVSPGNTIYF	TRBV7-6	TRBJ1-3	NA
CSVDAGVGEKLFF	TRBV29-1	TRBJ1-4	once
CASSAAGAETQYF	TRBV9	TRBJ2-5	NA
CASSQAYAGELFF	TRBV4-1	TRBJ2-2	NA
CASSIRAEGPEAFF	TRBV19	TRBJ1-1	NA
CASSPRPAGNGYTF	TRBV2	TRBJ1-2	NA
CASSFGQDGTEAFF	TRBV5-1	TRBJ1-1	NA
CASRVLGQGAADTQYF	TRBV12-2	TRBJ2-3	NA
CASSQGQDYGYTF	TRBV14	TRBJ1-2	NA
CAISRSNQPQHF	TRBV10-3	TRBJ1-5	NA
CASSPRMGEKLFF	TRBV4-1	TRBJ1-4	NA
CASSPRGSGTGELFF	TRBV4-2	TRBJ2-2	NA
CASSVGQVFYEQYF	TRBV19	TRBJ2-7	NA
CASSPPRVTYEQYF	TRBV18	TRBJ2-7	few
CASSYGQGVNTEAFF	TRBV6-5	TRBJ1-1	NA
CASSTLDSGSYNEQFF	TRBV25-1	TRBJ2-1	NA
CASSLHGTGVGYTF	TRBV7-9	TRBJ1-2	NA
CACSADLNQPQHF	TRBV7-2	TRBJ1-5	NA
CASSQEPGPTEAFF	TRBV4-1	TRBJ1-1	NA
CASTYGAASTDTQYF	TRBV5-1	TRBJ2-3	NA
CSASDGTGRIETQYF	TRBV20-1	TRBJ2-5	NA
CSVVQGESGYTF	TRBV29-1	TRBJ1-2	NA